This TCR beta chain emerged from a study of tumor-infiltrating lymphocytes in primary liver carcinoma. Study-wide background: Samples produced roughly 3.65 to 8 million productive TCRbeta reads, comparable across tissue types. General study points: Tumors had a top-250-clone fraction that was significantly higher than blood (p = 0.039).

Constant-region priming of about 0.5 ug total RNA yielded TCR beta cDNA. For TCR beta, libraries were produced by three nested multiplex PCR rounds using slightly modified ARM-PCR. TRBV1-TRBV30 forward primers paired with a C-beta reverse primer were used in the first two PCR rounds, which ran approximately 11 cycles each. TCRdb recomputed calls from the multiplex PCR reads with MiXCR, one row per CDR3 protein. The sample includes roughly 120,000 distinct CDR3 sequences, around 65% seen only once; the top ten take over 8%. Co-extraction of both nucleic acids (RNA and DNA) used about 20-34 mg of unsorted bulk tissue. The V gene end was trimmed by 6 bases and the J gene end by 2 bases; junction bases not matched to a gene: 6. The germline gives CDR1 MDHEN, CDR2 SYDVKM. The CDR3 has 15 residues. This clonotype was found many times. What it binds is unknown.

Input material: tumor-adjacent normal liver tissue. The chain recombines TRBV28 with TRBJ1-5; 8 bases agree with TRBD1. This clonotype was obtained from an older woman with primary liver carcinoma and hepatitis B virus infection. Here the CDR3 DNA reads TGTGCCAGCAGAAGACAGGGGCTTGGCAATCAGCCCCAGCATTTT. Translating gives CASRRQGLGNQPQHF.